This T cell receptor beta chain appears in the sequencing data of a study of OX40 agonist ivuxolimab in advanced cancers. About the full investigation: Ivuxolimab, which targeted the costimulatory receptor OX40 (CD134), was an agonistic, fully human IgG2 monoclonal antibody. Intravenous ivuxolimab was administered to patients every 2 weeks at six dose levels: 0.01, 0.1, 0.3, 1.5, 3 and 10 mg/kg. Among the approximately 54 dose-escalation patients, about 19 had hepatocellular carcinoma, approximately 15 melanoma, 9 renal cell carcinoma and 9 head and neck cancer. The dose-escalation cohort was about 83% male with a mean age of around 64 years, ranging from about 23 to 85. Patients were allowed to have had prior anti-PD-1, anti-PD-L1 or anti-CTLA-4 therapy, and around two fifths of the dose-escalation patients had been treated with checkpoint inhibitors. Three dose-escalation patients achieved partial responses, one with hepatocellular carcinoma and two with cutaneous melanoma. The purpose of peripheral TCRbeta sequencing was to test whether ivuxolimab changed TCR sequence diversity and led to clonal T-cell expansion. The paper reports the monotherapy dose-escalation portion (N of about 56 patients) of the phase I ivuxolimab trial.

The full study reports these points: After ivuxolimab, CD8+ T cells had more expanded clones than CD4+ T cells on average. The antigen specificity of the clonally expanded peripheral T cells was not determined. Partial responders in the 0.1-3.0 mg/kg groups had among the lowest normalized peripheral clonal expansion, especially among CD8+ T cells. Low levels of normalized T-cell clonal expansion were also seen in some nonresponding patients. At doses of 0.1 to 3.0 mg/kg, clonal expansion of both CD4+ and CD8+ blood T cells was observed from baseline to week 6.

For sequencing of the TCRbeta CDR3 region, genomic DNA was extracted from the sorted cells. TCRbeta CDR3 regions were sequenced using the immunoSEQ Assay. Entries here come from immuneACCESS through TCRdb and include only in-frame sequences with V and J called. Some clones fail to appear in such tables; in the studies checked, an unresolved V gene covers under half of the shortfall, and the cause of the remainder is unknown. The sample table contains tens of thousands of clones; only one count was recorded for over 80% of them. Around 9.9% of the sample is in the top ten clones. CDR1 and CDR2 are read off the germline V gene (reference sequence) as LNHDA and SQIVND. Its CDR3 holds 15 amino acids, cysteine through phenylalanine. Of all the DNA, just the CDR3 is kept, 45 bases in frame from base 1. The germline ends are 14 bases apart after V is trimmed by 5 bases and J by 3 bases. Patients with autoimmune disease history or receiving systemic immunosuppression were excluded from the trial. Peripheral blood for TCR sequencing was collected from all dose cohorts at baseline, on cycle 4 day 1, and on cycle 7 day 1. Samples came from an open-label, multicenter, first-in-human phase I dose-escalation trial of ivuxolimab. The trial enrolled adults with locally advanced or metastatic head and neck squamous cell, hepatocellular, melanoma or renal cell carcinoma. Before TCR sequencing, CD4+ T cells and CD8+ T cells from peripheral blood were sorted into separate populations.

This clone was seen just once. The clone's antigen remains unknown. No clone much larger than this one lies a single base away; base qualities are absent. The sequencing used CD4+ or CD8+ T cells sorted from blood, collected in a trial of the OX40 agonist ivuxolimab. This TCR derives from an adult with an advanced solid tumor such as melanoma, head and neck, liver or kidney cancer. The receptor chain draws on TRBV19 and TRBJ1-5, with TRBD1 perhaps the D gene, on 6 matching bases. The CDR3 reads CASSPGWGPNQPQHF. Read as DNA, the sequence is TGTGCCAGTAGTCCTGGGTGGGGGCCCAATCAGCCCCAGCATTTT.